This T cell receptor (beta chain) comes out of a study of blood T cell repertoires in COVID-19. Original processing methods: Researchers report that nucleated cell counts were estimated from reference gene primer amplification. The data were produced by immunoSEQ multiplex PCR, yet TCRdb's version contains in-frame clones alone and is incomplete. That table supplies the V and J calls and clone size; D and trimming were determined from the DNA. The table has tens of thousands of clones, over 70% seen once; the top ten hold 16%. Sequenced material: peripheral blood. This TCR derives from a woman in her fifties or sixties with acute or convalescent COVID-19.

For the CDR3, the DNA is TGTGCCAGTAGCCGACAAGCCTATAATTCACCCCTCCACTTT. Translation gives CASSRQAYNSPLHF. The chain uses TRBV19 and TRBJ1-6; D not certain. The CDR3 is made up of 14 amino acids. Trimming took off 6 bases at V and 2 bases at J, with 8 bases between the two ends. Germline assignment: CDR1 LNHDA and CDR2 SQIVND (reference sequence). Supplemented by reference TRBV19 and TRBJ1-6, the full variable domain reads DGGITQSPKYLFRKEGQNVTLSCEQNLNHDAMYWYRQDPGQGLRLIYYSQIVNDFQKGDIAEGYSVSREKKESFPLTVTSAQKNPTAFYLCASSRQAYNSPLHFGNGTRLTVT.